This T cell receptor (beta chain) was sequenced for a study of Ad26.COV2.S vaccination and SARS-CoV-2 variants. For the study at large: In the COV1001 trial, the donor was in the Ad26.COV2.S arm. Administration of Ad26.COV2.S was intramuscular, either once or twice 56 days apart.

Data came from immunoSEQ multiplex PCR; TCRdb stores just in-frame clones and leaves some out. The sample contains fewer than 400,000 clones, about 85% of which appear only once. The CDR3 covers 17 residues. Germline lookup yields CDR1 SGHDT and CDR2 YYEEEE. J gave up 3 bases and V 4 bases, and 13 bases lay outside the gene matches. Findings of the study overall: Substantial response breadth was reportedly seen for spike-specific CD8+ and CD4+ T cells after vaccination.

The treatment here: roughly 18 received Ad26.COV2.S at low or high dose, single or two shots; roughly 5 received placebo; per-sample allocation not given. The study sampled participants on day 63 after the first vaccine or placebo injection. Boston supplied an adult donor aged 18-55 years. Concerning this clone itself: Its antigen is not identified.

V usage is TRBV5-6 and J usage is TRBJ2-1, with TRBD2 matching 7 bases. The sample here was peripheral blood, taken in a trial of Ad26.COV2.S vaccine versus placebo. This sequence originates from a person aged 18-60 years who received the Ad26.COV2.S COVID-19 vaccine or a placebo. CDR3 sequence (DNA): TGTGCCAGCAGCAGGAGGTCCGGGACTATGGGCTACAATGAGCAGTTCTTC. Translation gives CASSRRSGTMGYNEQFF.